The next 2 T cell receptor beta chains were all read from a single sample in a study of T cell clones after liver transplantation. TCRdb keeps only in-frame clones here, not all; method: immunoSEQ multiplex PCR. The sample has some 80,000 clones, about 82% seen once. The specimen was CD4+ T cells from blood, collected approximately 3.5 years after liver transplant. Receptors originate from a human patient who received a liver transplant. Some T cells may arise from the graft donor.

V gene TRBV5-6 combines with J gene TRBJ2-1; 13 nucleotides align to TRBD2. The ends lost 3 bases at V and 1 base at J; junction bases unmatched: 7. The germline V gene encodes CDR1 SGHDT and CDR2 YYEEEE. There are 18 residues in the CDR3. The DNA of the CDR3 is TGTGCCAGCAGCTCACGGACTAGCGGGAGAACATCCTACAATGAGCAGTTCTTC. Protein sequence: CASSSRTSGRTSYNEQFF.

The rearrangement joins TRBV7-9 to TRBJ2-3; the match to TRBD2 covers 15 bases. This CDR3 is 16 amino acids long. Germline V gene lookup returns CDR1 SEHNR and CDR2 FQNEAQ (reference sequence). With V trimmed by 4 bases and J by 5 bases, 4 bases remained unmatched. For the CDR3, the DNA is TGTGCCAGCAGCTGGACTAGCGGGAGGGCCATAGATACGCAGTATTTT. Translated, it gives CASSWTSGRAIDTQYF.